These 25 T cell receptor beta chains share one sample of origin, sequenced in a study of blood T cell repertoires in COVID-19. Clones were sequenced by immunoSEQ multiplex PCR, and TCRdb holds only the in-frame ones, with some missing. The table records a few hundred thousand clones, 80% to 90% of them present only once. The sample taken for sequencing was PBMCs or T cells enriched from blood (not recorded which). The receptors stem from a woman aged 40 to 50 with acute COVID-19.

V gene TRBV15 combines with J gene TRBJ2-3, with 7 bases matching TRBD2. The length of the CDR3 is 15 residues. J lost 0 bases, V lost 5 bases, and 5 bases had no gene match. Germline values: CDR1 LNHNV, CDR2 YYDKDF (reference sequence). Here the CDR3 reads CATSPGGGSTDTQYF. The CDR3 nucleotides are TGTGCCACCAGCCCCGGCGGGGGAAGCACAGATACGCAGTATTTT.

CDR3 protein: CASTSQGTYNEQFF. The CDR3 region has the DNA TGTGCCAGCACATCCCAGGGTACCTACAATGAGCAGTTCTTC. The chain uses TRBV2 and TRBJ2-1; possibly TRBD1 for D (5 bases). V shed 7 bases and J shed 2 bases, with 12 bases lying between them. CDR1 and CDR2 from the germline V gene are SNHLY and FYNNEI. This CDR3 comprises 14 residues.

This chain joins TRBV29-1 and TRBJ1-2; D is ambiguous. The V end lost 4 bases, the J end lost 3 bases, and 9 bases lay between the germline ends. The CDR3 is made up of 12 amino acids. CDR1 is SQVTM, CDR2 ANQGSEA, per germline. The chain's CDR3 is CSVVEGDYGYTF. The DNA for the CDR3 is TGCAGCGTTGTCGAGGGTGACTATGGCTACACCTTC.

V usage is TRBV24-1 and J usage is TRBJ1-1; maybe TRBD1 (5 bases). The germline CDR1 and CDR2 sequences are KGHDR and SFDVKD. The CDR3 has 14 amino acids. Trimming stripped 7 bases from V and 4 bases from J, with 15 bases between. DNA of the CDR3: TGTGCCACCAGCTTGGGGGGATCAGGCACTGAAGCTTTCTTT. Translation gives CATSLGGSGTEAFF.

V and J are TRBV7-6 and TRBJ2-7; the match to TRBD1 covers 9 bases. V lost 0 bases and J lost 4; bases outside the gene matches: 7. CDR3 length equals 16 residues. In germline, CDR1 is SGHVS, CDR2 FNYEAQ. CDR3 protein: CASSLARKGTGYEQYF. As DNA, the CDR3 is TGTGCCAGCAGCTTAGCGAGGAAGGGGACAGGGTACGAGCAGTACTTC.

The CDR3 loop reads CASSPGQGRNNSPLHF. The CDR3 DNA follows: TGTGCCAGTAGTCCGGGACAGGGGAGGAATAATTCACCCCTCCACTTT. This chain links TRBV19 with TRBJ1-6; 10 bases fit TRBD1. V lost 5 bases to trimming and J lost 5 bases; unmatched junction nucleotides: 6. The CDR3 length is 16 residues. From germline, CDR1 is LNHDA and CDR2 SQIVND (reference sequence).

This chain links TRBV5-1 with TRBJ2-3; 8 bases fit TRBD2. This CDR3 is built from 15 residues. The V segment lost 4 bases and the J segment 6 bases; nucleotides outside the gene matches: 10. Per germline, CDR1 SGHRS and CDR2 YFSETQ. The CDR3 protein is CASSPWGAGVDTQYF. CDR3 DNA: TGCGCCAGCAGCCCGTGGGGAGCGGGAGTTGATACGCAGTATTTT.

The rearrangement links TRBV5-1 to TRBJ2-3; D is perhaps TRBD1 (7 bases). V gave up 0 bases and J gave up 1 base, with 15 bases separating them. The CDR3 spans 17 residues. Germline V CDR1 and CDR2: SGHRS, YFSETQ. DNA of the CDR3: TGCGCCAGCAGCTTGGCCGGAGGGGGCGACGGCACAGATACGCAGTATTTT. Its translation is CASSLAGGGDGTDTQYF.

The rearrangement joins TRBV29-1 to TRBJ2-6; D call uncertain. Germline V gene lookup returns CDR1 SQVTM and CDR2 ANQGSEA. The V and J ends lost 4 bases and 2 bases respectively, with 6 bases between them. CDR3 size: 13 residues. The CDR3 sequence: CSVARTGANVLTF. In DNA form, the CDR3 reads TGCAGCGTTGCGCGAACTGGGGCCAACGTCCTGACTTTC.

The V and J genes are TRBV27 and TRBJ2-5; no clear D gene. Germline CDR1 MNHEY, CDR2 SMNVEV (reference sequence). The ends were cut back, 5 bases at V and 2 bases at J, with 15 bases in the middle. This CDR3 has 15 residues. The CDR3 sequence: CASSPRAAPQETQYF. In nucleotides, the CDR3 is TGTGCCAGCAGTCCCCGTGCAGCGCCTCAAGAGACCCAGTACTTC.

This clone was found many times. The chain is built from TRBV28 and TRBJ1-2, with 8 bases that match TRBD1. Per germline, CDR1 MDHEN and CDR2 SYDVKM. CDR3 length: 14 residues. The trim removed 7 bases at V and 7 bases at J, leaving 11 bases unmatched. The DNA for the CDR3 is TGTGCCAGCATTACAGGGGGGAGGGTAGCTGGCTACACCTTC. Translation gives CASITGGRVAGYTF.

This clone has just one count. In nucleotides, the CDR3 is TGTGCCAGCAGCTTAGCGTCCGGACTAGCGGGAGAGGCGGATACGCAGTATTTT. Its translation is CASSLASGLAGEADTQYF. The chain uses TRBV7-9 and TRBJ2-3, with 13 positions matching TRBD2. The CDR3 covers 18 residues. The junction had 9 bases not matched to a gene; V was cut back by 0 bases and J by 6 bases. The germline CDR1 and CDR2 sequences are SEHNR and FQNEAQ (reference sequence).

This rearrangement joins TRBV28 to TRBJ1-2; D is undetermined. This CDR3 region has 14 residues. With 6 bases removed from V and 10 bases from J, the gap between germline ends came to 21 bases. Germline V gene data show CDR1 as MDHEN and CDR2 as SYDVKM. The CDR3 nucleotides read TGTGCCAGCAGGTCAGAATTGAGGTTCTCGTTCTACACCTTC. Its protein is CASRSELRFSFYTF.

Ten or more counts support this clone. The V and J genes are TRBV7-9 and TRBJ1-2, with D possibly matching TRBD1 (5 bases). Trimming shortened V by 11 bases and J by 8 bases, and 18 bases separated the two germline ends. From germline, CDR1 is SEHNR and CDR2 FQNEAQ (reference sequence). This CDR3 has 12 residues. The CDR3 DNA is TGTGCCGGGATCAGGGCCGTCGGAGGCTACACCTTC. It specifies CAGIRAVGGYTF.

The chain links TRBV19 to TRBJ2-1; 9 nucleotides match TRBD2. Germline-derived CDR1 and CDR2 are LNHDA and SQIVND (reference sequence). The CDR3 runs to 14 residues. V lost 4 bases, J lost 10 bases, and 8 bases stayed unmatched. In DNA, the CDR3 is TGTGCCAGTAGTAGGATAGCGGGAGTGCGGGAGCAGTTCTTC. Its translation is CASSRIAGVREQFF.

The CDR3 is CASSYGLAGSQETQYF. CDR3 in DNA: TGTGCCAGCAGCTATGGACTAGCGGGTTCTCAAGAGACCCAGTACTTC. This sequence joins TRBV7-2 and TRBJ2-5, with 11 bases aligning to TRBD2. Germline V gene lookup returns CDR1 SGHTA and CDR2 FQGNSA. This CDR3 contains 16 residues. With 4 bases clipped from V and 2 bases from J, the junction kept 6 bases outside the gene matches.

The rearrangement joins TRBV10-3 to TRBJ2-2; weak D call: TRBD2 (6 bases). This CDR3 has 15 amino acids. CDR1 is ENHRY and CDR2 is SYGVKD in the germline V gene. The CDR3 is CASGGTPSVTGELFF. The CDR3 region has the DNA TGTGCTTCCGGCGGGACGCCCTCAGTCACCGGGGAGCTGTTTTTT.

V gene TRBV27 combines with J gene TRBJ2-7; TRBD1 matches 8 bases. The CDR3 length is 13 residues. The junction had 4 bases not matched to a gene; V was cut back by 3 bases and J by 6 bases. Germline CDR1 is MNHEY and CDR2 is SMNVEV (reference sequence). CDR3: CASSFWTGSEQYF. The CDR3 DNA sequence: TGTGCCAGCAGTTTTTGGACAGGGTCCGAGCAGTACTTC.

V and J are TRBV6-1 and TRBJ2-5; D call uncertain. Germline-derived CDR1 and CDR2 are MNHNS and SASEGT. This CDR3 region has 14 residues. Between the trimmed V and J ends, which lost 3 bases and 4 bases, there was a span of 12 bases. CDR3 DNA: TGTGCCAGCAGTGAGGGTGGGCTCAGAGAGACCCAGTACTTC. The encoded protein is CASSEGGLRETQYF.

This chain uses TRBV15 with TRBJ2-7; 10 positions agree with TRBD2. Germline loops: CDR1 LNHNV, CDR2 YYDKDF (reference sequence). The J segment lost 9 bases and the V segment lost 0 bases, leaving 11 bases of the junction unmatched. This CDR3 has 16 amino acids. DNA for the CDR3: TGTGCCACCAGCAGAGATCGTGGGACTAGCGTAAATGGGCAGTACTTC. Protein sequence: CATSRDRGTSVNGQYF.

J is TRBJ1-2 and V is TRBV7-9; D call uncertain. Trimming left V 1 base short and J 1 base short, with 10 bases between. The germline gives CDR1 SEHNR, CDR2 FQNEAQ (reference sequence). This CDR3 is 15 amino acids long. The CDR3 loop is CASSLDINSNYGYTF. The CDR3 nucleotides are TGTGCCAGCAGCTTAGATATAAACAGTAACTATGGCTACACCTTC.

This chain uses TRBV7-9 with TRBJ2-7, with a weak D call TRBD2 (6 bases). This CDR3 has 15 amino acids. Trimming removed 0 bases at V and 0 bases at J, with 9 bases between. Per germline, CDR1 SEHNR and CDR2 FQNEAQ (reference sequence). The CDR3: CASSLAPSVSYEQYF. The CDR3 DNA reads TGTGCCAGCAGCTTAGCGCCTAGCGTCTCCTACGAGCAGTACTTC.

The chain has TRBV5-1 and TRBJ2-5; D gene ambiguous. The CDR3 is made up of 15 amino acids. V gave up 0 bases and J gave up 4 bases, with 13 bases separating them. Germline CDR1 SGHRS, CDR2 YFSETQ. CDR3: CASSLVQAQGETQYF. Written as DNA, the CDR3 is TGCGCCAGCAGCTTGGTGCAGGCTCAAGGAGAGACCCAGTACTTC.

The CDR3 DNA sequence: TGTGCCAGCAGTTTTCAAAGGAGAATTCACACTGAAGCTTTCTTT. Residues: CASSFQRRIHTEAFF. The chain carries TRBV27 and TRBJ1-1, with D unresolved. The CDR3 runs 15 residues. The V and J ends lost 3 bases and 3 bases respectively, with 14 bases between them. The V gene's germline CDR1 is MNHEY and CDR2 SMNVEV (reference sequence).

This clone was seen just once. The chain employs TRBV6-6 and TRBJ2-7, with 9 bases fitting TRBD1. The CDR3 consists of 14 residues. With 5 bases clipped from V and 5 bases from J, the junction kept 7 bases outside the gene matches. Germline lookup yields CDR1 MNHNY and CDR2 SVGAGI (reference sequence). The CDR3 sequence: CASSTGTGIHEQYF. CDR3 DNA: TGTGCCAGCAGTACCGGGACAGGGATCCACGAGCAGTACTTC.